This TCR beta chain was documented in a study of metastatic and nonmetastatic thyroid tumors. Study outcomes and limitations: Significantly greater TCR beta diversity was reportedly found in malignant thyroid tumors than in benign nodules (in blood and tumor).

The V and J ends lost 8 bases and 7 bases respectively, with 18 bases between them. This CDR3 comprises 14 residues. CDR1 MNHEY and CDR2 SMNVEV come from the germline V gene (reference sequence). This clone was seen many times. Its antigen is currently unknown. TCRdb used MiXCR to call clones anew from the PCR reads. Of fewer than 40,000 clones in the sample, about 25% were seen once. Every patient underwent thyroid surgery untreated. The rearrangement uses TRBV27 and TRBJ2-4; D unresolved. Material for sequencing was blood. This receptor was identified in a female donor with papillary thyroid cancer or a benign thyroid nodule (not recorded which). Some clones in this sample may be carry-over from other donors' samples. CDR3 bases: TGTGCCAGCGGGGTTTCCAGAGGTCAGAACATTCAGTACTTC. Its protein product is CASGVSRGQNIQYF.